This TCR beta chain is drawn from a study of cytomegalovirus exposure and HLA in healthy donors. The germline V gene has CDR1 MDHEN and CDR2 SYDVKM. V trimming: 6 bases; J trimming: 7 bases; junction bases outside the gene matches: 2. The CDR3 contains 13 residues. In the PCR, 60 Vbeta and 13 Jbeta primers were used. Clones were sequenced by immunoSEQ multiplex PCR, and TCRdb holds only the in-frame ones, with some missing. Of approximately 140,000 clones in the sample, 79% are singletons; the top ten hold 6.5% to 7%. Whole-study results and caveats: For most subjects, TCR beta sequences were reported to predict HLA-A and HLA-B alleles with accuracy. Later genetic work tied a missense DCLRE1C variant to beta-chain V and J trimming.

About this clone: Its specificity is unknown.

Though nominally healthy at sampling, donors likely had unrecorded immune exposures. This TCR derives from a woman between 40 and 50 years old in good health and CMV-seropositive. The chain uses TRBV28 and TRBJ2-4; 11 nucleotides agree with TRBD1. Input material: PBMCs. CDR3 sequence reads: CASRGTGGNIQYF. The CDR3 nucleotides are TGTGCCAGCAGGGGGACAGGGGGTAACATTCAGTACTTC.